What follows are 10 T cell receptor beta chains derived from one specimen sequenced in a study of blood T cell repertoires in COVID-19. TCRdb's copy holds only in-frame clones and misses some; the assay was immunoSEQ multiplex PCR. The table lists 250,000 to 300,000 clones, approximately 81% of them singletons. Sequencing was done on a sample of PBMCs or T cells enriched from blood (not recorded which). Every receptor here comes from a woman between 50 and 59 years old who had been exposed to COVID-19.

The V gene is TRBV19, the J gene TRBJ2-1; 8 bases align to TRBD2. Per germline, CDR1 LNHDA and CDR2 SQIVND (reference sequence). With 5 bases clipped from V and 9 bases from J, the junction kept 9 bases outside the gene matches. This CDR3 comprises 14 residues. CDR3 sequence reads: CASSPKAGAGEQFF. The CDR3 bases are TGTGCCAGTAGTCCTAAAGCGGGGGCGGGTGAGCAGTTCTTC.

This rearrangement joins TRBV15 to TRBJ2-7, with 7 positions matching TRBD2. Unmatched junction bases numbered 12, after V lost 5 bases and J lost 5 bases. The CDR3 is 15 amino acids. CDR1 and CDR2 from the germline V gene are LNHNV and YYDKDF (reference sequence). Written as DNA, the CDR3 is TGTGCCACCAGCCAGGGAGGGGAAGGATGGCACGAGCAGTACTTC. It is translated as CATSQGGEGWHEQYF.

The chain employs TRBV27 and TRBJ2-3; possible D gene TRBD1, 6 bases. The CDR3 consists of 14 residues. V was shortened by 2 bases and J by 2 bases, with 8 bases between the two germline ends. The V gene's germline CDR1 is MNHEY and CDR2 SMNVEV (reference sequence). CDR3 residues: CASSLRDTTDTQYF. The CDR3 DNA is TGTGCCAGCAGTTTACGGGACACCACAGATACGCAGTATTTT.

This clone was observed many times. The genes are TRBV5-6 and TRBJ1-1; D gene ambiguous. This CDR3 has 9 residues. CDR1 and CDR2 from the germline V gene are SGHDT and YYEEEE. V lost 4 bases, J lost 8 bases, and 3 bases lay in between. DNA for the CDR3: TGTGCCAGCAGCCGGGAAGCTTTCTTT. Translating gives CASSREAFF.

This clone was seen a handful of times. This chain joins TRBV7-2 and TRBJ2-2; 10 bases are a match to TRBD1. The junction had 9 bases not matched to a gene; V was cut back by 4 bases and J by 7 bases. The CDR3 is made up of 16 amino acids. Germline CDR1 is SGHTA and CDR2 is FQGNSA. The CDR3 nucleotides read TGTGCCAGCAGCTCACTGACAGGGGGCAGGGGCGGGGAGCTGTTTTTT. Amino acids: CASSSLTGGRGGELFF. Full variable domain (rest looked up from reference TRBV7-2 and TRBJ2-2): GAGVSQSPSNKVTEKGKDVELRCDPISGHTALYWYRQSLGQGLEFLIYFQGNSAPDKSGLPSDRFSAERTGGSVSTLTIQRTQQEDSAVYLCASSSLTGGRGGELFFGEGSRLTVL.

The J gene is TRBJ1-1, the V gene TRBV7-9; a possible D gene is TRBD1 (5 bases). The V gene lost 3 bases and the J gene lost 7 bases, with 12 bases spanning the gap. CDR1 and CDR2 (germline): SEHNR, FQNEAQ (reference sequence). This CDR3 contains 13 residues. The CDR3 nucleotides read TGTGCCAGCAGCTTGACAGATACTAATGAAGCTTTCTTT. Its translation: CASSLTDTNEAFF.

This clone has more than one count but fewer than ten. DNA for the CDR3: TGTGCCAGCAGCTTGGGACAGGGAGGTTCACCCCTCCACTTT. Amino acids: CASSLGQGGSPLHF. The V call is TRBV7-2, the J call TRBJ1-6; 9 bases are shared with TRBD1. The V and J ends lost 3 bases and 9 bases, in that order; junction bases with no gene match: 3. Germline-derived CDR1 and CDR2 are SGHTA and FQGNSA. The CDR3 covers 14 residues.

CDR3 region: CASSGTDSGNTIYF. The CDR3 region has the DNA TGTGCCAGCAGTGGGACAGATTCTGGAAACACCATATATTTT. This rearrangement joins TRBV2 to TRBJ1-3; D is perhaps TRBD1 (6 bases). The CDR3 sequence is 14 residues long. CDR1 SNHLY and CDR2 FYNNEI come from the germline V gene. The ends were cut back, 4 bases at V and 1 base at J, with 8 bases in the middle.

This chain links TRBV13 with TRBJ1-2; tentatively, D is TRBD1 (6 bases). Germline values: CDR1 PRHDT, CDR2 FYEKMQ (reference sequence). This CDR3 is built from 16 residues. The germline V and J ends were trimmed by 2 bases and 5 bases, with 18 bases remaining between them. The CDR3 reads CASSLRLAGARYGYTF. CDR3 sequence (DNA): TGTGCCAGCAGCTTAAGGTTAGCGGGGGCGCGTTATGGCTACACCTTC.

The chain has TRBV24-1 and TRBJ1-5, with D unresolved. This CDR3 contains 13 residues. In germline, CDR1 is KGHDR, CDR2 SFDVKD. V dropped 9 bases and J dropped 5 bases, with 13 bases sitting between them. The CDR3 DNA reads as TGTGCCACCCTAATGCGTCCCCATCAGCCCCAGCATTTT. Amino acids: CATLMRPHQPQHF.